This TCR beta chain was recovered during a study of T cell responses to AZD1222 COVID-19 vaccine. Study observations and caveats: Unmutated regions of variants are reportedly targeted by nearly half of spike-specific TCRs. In a largely white British group with more females than males, clonal diversity was possibly underestimated.

This clone appeared a few times. Its specificity is not known. Produced via immunoSEQ multiplex PCR; TCRdb's table is partial and in-frame only. The sample contains about 100,000 clones, approximately 87% of which appear only once. V was pared by 7 bases and J by 0 bases, with 14 bases between. The length of the CDR3 is 15 residues. Per germline, CDR1 LNHNV and CDR2 YYDKDF (reference sequence). Here the sequenced sample was peripheral blood, taken on day 0 of MenACWY control vaccination. The origin of this receptor is an adult in good health. The gene calls are TRBV15 and TRBJ2-3; TRBD2 is a possible D gene (6 bases). The CDR3 DNA sequence: TGTGCCACCACCCCGGGACTCACTAGCACAGATACGCAGTATTTT. This gives the protein CATTPGLTSTDTQYF.